The 18 T cell receptor beta chains in this list originate from one sample, sequenced in a study of graft-versus-host responses after intestinal transplantation. Generated by immunoSEQ multiplex PCR, the TCRdb table keeps only in-frame clones and is missing some. The data contain approximately 19,000 clones, about four fifths of them singletons. Specimen: PBMCs, collected 14 days after transplant. These receptors were obtained from a human patient who received an intestinal transplant, so some T cells may come from the graft donor.

As DNA, the CDR3 is TGTGCCAGCAGTTCAGCTCTAGCGGGAGGGGCATACAATGAGCAGTTCTTC. Amino acid sequence: CASSSALAGGAYNEQFF. V gene TRBV27 combines with J gene TRBJ2-1; 12 bases align to TRBD2. V gave up 4 bases and J gave up 4 bases; unmatched junction bases: 8. Looked up from germline, CDR1 is MNHEY and CDR2 is SMNVEV (reference sequence). The CDR3 totals 17 residues.

The chain carries TRBV6-5 and TRBJ1-2; weak D call: TRBD1 (5 bases). Germline assignment: CDR1 MNHEY and CDR2 SVGAGI. The CDR3 totals 14 residues. The V end was cut by 2 bases, the J end by 3 bases, with 10 bases between. The CDR3 region has the DNA TGTGCCAGCAGTTACGAGGGGACCCACTATGGCTACACCTTC. Residues: CASSYEGTHYGYTF.

V usage is TRBV5-4 and J usage is TRBJ2-1, with D tentatively TRBD1 (6 bases). The length of the CDR3 is 13 residues. Germline V gives CDR1 SGHNT, CDR2 YYREEE (reference sequence). Deletions cut 3 bases from V and 15 bases from J, with 19 bases between. The CDR3 is CASSSPPGTIRFF. The CDR3 region has the DNA TGTGCCAGCAGCTCCCCCCCCGGGACAATTCGGTTCTTC.

The chain combines TRBV28 with TRBJ2-1, with D uncertain. Germline CDR1 MDHEN, CDR2 SYDVKM. V was cut by 3 bases and J by 3 bases, with 9 bases left in between. CDR3 length: 14 amino acids. The chain's CDR3 is CASSFLQNYNEQFF. CDR3 in DNA: TGTGCCAGCAGTTTTTTACAAAACTACAATGAGCAGTTCTTC.

This clone was picked up a small number of times. The chain is built from TRBV27 and TRBJ1-1; TRBD1 matches at 7 bases. Germline loops: CDR1 MNHEY, CDR2 SMNVEV (reference sequence). The CDR3 spans 12 residues. The V gene end was trimmed by 3 bases and the J gene end by 10 bases; junction bases not matched to a gene: 5. For the CDR3, the DNA is TGTGCCAGCAGTTTTGCCGGGACAGCAGCTTTCTTT. It is translated as CASSFAGTAAFF.

The CDR3 region has the DNA TGTGCCAGTAGTAAAGACAGGGACACTGAAGCTTTCTTT. Amino acids: CASSKDRDTEAFF. This sequence joins TRBV19 and TRBJ1-1, with TRBD1 identical over 7 bases. Looked up from germline, CDR1 is LNHDA and CDR2 is SQIVND (reference sequence). The CDR3 runs 13 residues. Trimming took 4 bases from V and 3 from J; bases not matched to a gene: 2.

V usage is TRBV5-4 and J usage is TRBJ2-5; TRBD2 agrees at 8 bases. Per germline, CDR1 SGHNT and CDR2 YYREEE (reference sequence). V trimming: 0 bases; J trimming: 2 bases; junction bases outside the gene matches: 6. There are 16 residues in the CDR3. CDR3 protein: CASSLVRGGGQETQYF. Here the CDR3 DNA reads TGTGCCAGCAGCTTGGTACGGGGCGGGGGGCAAGAGACCCAGTACTTC.

The chain recombines TRBV27 with TRBJ2-1; no clear D. V was trimmed by 4 bases and J by 6 bases, leaving 19 bases between them. Per the germline V gene, CDR1 is MNHEY and CDR2 is SMNVEV (reference sequence). The CDR3 has 16 residues. The CDR3 loop is CASSSHSSKGSNEQFF. The CDR3 bases are TGTGCCAGCAGTTCCCATTCTTCCAAAGGATCCAATGAGCAGTTCTTC.

The rearrangement uses TRBV11-3 and TRBJ2-7; unclear D gene. The germline V gene encodes CDR1 SGHNT and CDR2 YENEEA. The CDR3 totals 13 residues. Trimming stripped 5 bases from V and 1 base from J, with 9 bases between. In DNA form, the CDR3 reads TGTGCCAGCAGCAGAGGTCTTTCCTACGAGCAGTACTTC. Translation gives CASSRGLSYEQYF. Supplemented by reference TRBV11-3 and TRBJ2-7, the full variable domain reads EAGVVQSPRYKIIEKKQPVAFWCNPISGHNTLYWYLQNLGQGPELLIRYENEEAVDDSQLPKDRFSAERLKGVDSTLKIQPAELGDSAVYLCASSRGLSYEQYFGPGTRLTVT.

Comment on this clone: Mismatch with germline at one junction end may stem from a read error. The chain joins TRBV7-7 to TRBJ2-3; D tentatively fits TRBD1 or TRBD2 (5 bases each). The germline V gene encodes CDR1 SSHAT and CDR2 FNYEAQ (reference sequence). The CDR3 totals 13 residues. The CDR3 nucleotides are TGTGCTAGCAGCTTAGGGACCGCAGATACGCAGTATTTT. This translates into CASSLGTADTQYF.

The genes are TRBV5-1 and TRBJ2-7; 10 bases match TRBD1. J gave up 4 bases and V 5 bases, and 3 bases lay outside the gene matches. This CDR3 comprises 13 residues. Germline V gene data show CDR1 as SGHRS and CDR2 as YFSETQ. This CDR3 is CASRDRGGYEQYF. DNA of the CDR3: TGCGCCAGCAGGGACAGGGGGGGGTACGAGCAGTACTTC.

The chain combines TRBV5-3 with TRBJ2-2, with a weak D call TRBD2 (6 bases). TRBV5-3 belongs to the ORF category, with a function that is uncertain. Trimming stripped 4 bases from V and 7 bases from J, with 8 bases between. The CDR3 has 12 residues. The CDR3 loop is CARSTGGGELFF. The DNA for the CDR3 is TGTGCCAGAAGCACCGGGGGCGGGGAGCTGTTTTTT.

In this sample, this clone turned up once. This rearrangement joins TRBV2 to TRBJ1-5, with TRBD1 matching 8 bases. CDR1 is SNHLY and CDR2 is FYNNEI in the germline V gene. There are 16 residues in the CDR3. Losses at the gene ends were 1 base for V and 4 bases for J; bases not matched to a gene: 6. The CDR3 here is CASSEVLTGGNQPQHF. For the CDR3, the DNA is TGTGCCAGCAGTGAAGTTCTAACAGGGGGAAATCAGCCCCAGCATTTT.

The chain recombines TRBV15 with TRBJ2-7; perhaps TRBD2 as D (6 bases). This CDR3 region has 15 residues. Trimming cost V 1 base and J 3 bases, with 13 bases left between them. CDR1 LNHNV and CDR2 YYDKDF come from the germline V gene (reference sequence). CDR3 region: CATSRGRGDGYEQYF. The DNA of the CDR3 is TGTGCCACCAGCAGAGGGCGGGGTGACGGCTACGAGCAGTACTTC.

This chain links TRBV4-1 with TRBJ2-1; D is undetermined. Germline CDR1 MGHRA, CDR2 YSYEKL. The CDR3 length is 14 residues. V dropped 3 bases and J dropped 2 bases, with 8 bases sitting between them. CDR3 sequence: CASSQIVTYNEQFF. CDR3 bases: TGCGCCAGCAGCCAGATCGTAACCTACAATGAGCAGTTCTTC.

The gene calls are TRBV5-4 and TRBJ2-7; 7 bases align to TRBD2. The CDR3 is 15 amino acids. Germline trimming cut 0 bases from V and 4 bases from J; bases unmatched to any gene: 7. CDR1 SGHNT and CDR2 YYREEE come from the germline V gene (reference sequence). CDR3 DNA: TGTGCCAGCAGCTTGGGATTTGGGGGGGGATACGAGCAGTACTTC. Protein: CASSLGFGGGYEQYF.

V gene TRBV7-9 combines with J gene TRBJ2-3, with D perhaps matching TRBD2 (5 bases). Trimming left V 5 bases short and J 1 base short, with 13 bases between. The length of the CDR3 is 15 residues. Germline V gene sequence: CDR1 SEHNR, CDR2 FQNEAQ (reference sequence). The CDR3 DNA follows: TGTGCCAGCAGCGAACCTACTAGACGCACAGATACGCAGTATTTT. Amino acids: CASSEPTRRTDTQYF.

This chain uses TRBV19 with TRBJ1-1; D remains ambiguous. Germline loops: CDR1 LNHDA, CDR2 SQIVND (reference sequence). The CDR3 spans 14 residues. The V end lost 3 bases, the J end lost 1 base, and 9 bases lay between the germline ends. The CDR3 sequence is CASSITPGNTEAFF. For the CDR3, the DNA is TGTGCCAGTAGTATTACGCCAGGGAACACTGAAGCTTTCTTT.